Given below is one T cell receptor beta chain in context. Its antigen is still unknown. The input lacks base qualities; no much larger clone sits a single base away. The method was the immunoSEQ multiplex PCR assay. TCRdb stores this immuneACCESS table with in-frame sequences only. Part of the clones is absent; in the studies checked, under half of the shortfall reflects unresolved V genes, and no reason is known for the rest. This sample is represented by hundreds of clones; more than 60% of them were singletons. The ten largest clonotypes hold approximately 13% of the sample. Sample treatment or condition, as interpreted from the label and publication: preoperative locoregional IRX-2 cytokine immunotherapy. The samples were obtained from a phase Ib study that tested preoperative, locoregional IRX-2 cytokine immunotherapy designed to prime immune responses. Patients with early-stage breast cancer who were given IRX-2 before surgery served as donors.

This entry comes from a study of preoperative IRX-2 immunotherapy in early breast cancer (dated by TCRdb to between 2018 and 2021). From the germline V gene, CDR1 is LGHNT and CDR2 is FRNRAP. The CDR3 spans 13 residues, from the cysteine through the phenylalanine. The read is trimmed to its CDR3 DNA, 39 bases read in frame from base 1. This sequence uses TRBV12-5 and TRBJ1-4, with no D gene named confidently. This sequence was found in a human donor with breast cancer. Specimen: tumor tissue, collected after IRX-2 immunotherapy. The DNA sequence reads TGTGCCAGTTTAAACGGCGGTAATGAAAAACTGTTTTTT. Its product reads: CASLNGGNEKLFF.